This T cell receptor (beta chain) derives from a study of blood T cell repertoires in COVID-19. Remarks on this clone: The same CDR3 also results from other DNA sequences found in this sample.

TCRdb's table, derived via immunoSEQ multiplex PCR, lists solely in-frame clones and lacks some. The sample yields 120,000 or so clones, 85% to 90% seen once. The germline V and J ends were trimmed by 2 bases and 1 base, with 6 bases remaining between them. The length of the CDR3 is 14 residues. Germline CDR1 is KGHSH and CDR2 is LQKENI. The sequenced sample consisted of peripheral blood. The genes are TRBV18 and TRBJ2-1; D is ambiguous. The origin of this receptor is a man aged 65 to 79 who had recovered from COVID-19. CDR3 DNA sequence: TGTGCCAGCTCACCAACGCGTTCCTACAATGAGCAGTTCTTC. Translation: CASSPTRSYNEQFF.